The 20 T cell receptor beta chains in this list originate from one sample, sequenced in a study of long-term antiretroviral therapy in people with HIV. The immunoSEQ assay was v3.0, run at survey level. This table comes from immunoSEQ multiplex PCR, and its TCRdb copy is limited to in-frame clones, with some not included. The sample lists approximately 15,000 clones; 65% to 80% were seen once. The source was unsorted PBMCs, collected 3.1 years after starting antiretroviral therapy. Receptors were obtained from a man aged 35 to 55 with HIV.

CDR3 bases: TGTGCCACCAAGGGGGCAGCGGGCACTGAAGCTTTCTTT. Its translation: CATKGAAGTEAFF. The chain links TRBV6-1 to TRBJ1-1, with 7 bases fitting TRBD1. The V gene's germline CDR1 is MNHNS and CDR2 SASEGT. The J segment lost 4 bases and the V segment lost 10 bases, leaving 9 bases of the junction unmatched. CDR3 length: 13 amino acids.

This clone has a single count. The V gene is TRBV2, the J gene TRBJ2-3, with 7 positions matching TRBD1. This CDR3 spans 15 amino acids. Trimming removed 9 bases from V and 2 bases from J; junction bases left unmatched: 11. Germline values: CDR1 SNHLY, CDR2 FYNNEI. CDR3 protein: CASFKGQDLTDTQYF. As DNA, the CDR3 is TGTGCCAGTTTTAAAGGACAGGACCTCACAGATACGCAGTATTTT.

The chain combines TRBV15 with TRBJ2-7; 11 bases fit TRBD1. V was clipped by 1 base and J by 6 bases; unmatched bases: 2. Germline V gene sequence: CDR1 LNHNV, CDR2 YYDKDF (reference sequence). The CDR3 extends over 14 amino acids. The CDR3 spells CATSRVGTGGEQYF. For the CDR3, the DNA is TGTGCCACCAGCAGAGTCGGGACAGGGGGCGAGCAGTACTTC.

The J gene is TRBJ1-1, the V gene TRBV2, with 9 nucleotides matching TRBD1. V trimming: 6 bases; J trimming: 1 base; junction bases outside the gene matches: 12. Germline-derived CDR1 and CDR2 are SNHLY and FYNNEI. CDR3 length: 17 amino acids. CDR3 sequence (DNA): TGTGCCAGCAGGGGACGGACAGGGGTCACCCCGAACACTGAAGCTTTCTTT. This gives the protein CASRGRTGVTPNTEAFF.

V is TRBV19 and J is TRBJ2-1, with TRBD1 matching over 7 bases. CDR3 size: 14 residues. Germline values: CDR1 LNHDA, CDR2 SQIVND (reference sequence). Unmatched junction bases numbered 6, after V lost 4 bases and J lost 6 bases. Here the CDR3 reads CASSTRGPGNEQFF. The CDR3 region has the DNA TGTGCCAGTAGTACGAGGGGGCCGGGCAATGAGCAGTTCTTC.

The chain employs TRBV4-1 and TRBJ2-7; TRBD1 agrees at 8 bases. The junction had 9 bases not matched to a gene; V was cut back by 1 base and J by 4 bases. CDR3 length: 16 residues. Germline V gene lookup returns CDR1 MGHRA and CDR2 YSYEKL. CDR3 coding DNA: TGCGCCAGCAGCCAAGGGCCCGGGACAGGCGCTTACGAGCAGTACTTC. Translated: CASSQGPGTGAYEQYF.

The CDR3 reads CAISEGRDGYTF. DNA of the CDR3: TGTGCCATCAGTGAGGGCAGGGATGGCTACACCTTC. The chain carries TRBV10-3 and TRBJ1-2; TRBD1 is a possible D gene (5 bases). Germline assignment: CDR1 ENHRY and CDR2 SYGVKD. The CDR3 consists of 12 residues. The ends were cut back, 2 bases at V and 6 bases at J, with 7 bases in the middle.

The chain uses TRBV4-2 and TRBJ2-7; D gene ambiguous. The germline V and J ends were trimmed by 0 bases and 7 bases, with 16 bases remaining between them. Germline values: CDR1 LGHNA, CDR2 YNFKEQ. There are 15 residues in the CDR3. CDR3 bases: TGTGCCAGCAGCCAAGAGCTCCTTCCACTGTGGGAGCAGTACTTC. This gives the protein CASSQELLPLWEQYF.

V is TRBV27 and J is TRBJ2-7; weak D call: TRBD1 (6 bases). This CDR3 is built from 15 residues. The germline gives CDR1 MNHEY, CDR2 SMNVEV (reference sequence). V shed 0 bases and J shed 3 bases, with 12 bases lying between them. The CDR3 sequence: CASSLSGAAYYEQYF. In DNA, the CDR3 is TGTGCCAGCAGTTTATCGGGGGCAGCTTACTACGAGCAGTACTTC.

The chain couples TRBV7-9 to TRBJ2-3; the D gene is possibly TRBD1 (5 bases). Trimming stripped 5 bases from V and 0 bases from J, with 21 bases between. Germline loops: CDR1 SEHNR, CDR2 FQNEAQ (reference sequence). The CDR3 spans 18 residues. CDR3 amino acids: CASSKKGSTASSTDTQYF. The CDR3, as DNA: TGTGCCAGCAGCAAAAAGGGGTCAACAGCCTCTAGCACAGATACGCAGTATTTT.

DNA of the CDR3: TGCGCCAGCAGCCTCCGGGACGGATCCTACGAGCAGTACTTC. The encoded protein is CASSLRDGSYEQYF. The V gene is TRBV4-1, the J gene TRBJ2-7, with D perhaps matching TRBD1 or TRBD2 (5 bases each). CDR1 is MGHRA and CDR2 is YSYEKL in the germline V gene. CDR3 length: 14 amino acids. Trimming removed 4 bases from V and 1 base from J, with 11 bases in between.

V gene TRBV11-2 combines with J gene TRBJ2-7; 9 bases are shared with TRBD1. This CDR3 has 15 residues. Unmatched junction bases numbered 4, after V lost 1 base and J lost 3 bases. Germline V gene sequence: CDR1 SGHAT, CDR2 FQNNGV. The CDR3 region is CASSLGGQGHYEQYF. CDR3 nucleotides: TGTGCCAGCAGCTTAGGGGGACAGGGCCACTACGAGCAGTACTTC.

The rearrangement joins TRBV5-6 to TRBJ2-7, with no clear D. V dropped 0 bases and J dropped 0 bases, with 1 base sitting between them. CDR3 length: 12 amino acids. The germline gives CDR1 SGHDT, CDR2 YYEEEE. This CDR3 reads CASSLASYEQYF. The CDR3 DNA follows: TGTGCCAGCAGCTTGGCCTCCTACGAGCAGTACTTC.

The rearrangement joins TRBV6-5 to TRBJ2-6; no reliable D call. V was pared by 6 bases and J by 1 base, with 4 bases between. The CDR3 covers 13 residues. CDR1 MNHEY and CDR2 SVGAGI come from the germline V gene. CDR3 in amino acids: CASRWSGANVLTF. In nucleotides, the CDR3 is TGTGCCAGCAGATGGTCTGGGGCCAACGTCCTGACTTTC.

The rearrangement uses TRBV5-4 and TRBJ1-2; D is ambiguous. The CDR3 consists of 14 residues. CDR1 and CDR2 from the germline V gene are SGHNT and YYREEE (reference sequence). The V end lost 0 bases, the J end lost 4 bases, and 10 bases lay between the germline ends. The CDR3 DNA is TGTGCCAGCAGCTTGGCTTCGGATTCCTATGGCTACACCTTC. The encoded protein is CASSLASDSYGYTF.

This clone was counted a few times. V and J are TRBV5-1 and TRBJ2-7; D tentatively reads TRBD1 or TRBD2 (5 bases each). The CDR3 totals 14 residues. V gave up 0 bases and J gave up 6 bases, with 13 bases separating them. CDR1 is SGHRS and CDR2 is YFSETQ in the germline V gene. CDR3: CASSLGGIRIEQYF. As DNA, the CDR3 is TGCGCCAGCAGCTTGGGGGGGATAAGGATCGAGCAGTACTTC.

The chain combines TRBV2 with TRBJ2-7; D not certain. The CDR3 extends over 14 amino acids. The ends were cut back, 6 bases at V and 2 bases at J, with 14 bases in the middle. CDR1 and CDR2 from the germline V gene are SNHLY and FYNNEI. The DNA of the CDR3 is TGTGCCAGCAGCAAAGAGCGCCCAACCTACGAGCAGTACTTC. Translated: CASSKERPTYEQYF. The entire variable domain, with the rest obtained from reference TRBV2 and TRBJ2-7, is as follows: EPEVTQTPSHQVTQMGQEVILRCVPISNHLYFYWYRQILGQKVEFLVSFYNNEISEKSEIFDDQFSVERPDGSNFTLKIRSTKLEDSAMYFCASSKERPTYEQYFGPGTRLTVT.

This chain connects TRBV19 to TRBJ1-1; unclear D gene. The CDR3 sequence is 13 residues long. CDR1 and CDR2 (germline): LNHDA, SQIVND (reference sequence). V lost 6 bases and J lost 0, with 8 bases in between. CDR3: CASRFSLNTEAFF. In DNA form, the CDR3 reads TGTGCCAGTAGGTTCTCTTTGAACACTGAAGCTTTCTTT.

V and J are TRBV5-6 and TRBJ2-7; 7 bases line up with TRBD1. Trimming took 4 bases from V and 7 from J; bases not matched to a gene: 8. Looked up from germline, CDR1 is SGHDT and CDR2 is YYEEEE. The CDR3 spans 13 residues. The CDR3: CASSQTGVQEQYF. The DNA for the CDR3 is TGTGCCAGCAGCCAAACAGGGGTTCAAGAGCAGTACTTC.

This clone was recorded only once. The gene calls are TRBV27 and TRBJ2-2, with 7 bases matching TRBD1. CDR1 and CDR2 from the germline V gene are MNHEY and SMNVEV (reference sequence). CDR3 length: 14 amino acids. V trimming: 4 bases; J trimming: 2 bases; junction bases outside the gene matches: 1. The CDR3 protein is CASSWDRNTGELFF. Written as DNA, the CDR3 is TGTGCCAGCAGTTGGGACAGAAACACCGGGGAGCTGTTTTTT.